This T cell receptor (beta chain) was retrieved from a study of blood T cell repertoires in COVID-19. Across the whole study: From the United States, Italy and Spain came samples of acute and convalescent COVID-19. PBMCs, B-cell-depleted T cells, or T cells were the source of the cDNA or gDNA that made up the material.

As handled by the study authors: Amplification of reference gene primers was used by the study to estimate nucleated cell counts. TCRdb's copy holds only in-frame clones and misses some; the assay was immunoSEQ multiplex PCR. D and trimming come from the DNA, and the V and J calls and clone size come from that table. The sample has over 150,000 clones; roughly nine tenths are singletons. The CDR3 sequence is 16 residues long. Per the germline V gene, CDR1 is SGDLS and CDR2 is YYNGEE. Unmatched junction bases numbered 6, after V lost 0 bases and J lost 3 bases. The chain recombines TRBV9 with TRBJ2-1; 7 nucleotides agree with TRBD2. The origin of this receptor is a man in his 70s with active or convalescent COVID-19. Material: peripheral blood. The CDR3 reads CASSVDSSGNYNEQFF. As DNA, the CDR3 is TGTGCCAGCAGCGTAGATTCTAGCGGCAACTACAATGAGCAGTTCTTC.